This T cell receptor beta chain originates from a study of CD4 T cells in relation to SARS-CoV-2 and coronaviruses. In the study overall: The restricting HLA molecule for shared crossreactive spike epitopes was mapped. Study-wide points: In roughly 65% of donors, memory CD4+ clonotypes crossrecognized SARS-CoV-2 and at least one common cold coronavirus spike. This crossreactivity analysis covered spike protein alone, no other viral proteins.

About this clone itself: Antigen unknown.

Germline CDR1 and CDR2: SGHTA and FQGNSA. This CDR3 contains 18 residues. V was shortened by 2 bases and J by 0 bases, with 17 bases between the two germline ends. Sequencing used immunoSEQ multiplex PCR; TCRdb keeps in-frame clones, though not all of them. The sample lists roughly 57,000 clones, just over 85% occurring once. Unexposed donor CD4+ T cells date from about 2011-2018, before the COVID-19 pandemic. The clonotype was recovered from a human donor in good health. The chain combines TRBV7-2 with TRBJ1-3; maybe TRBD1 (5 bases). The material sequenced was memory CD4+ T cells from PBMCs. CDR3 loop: CASSLRHAGEGSGNTIYF. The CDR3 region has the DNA TGTGCCAGCAGCTTACGGCACGCGGGGGAAGGCTCTGGAAACACCATATATTTT.